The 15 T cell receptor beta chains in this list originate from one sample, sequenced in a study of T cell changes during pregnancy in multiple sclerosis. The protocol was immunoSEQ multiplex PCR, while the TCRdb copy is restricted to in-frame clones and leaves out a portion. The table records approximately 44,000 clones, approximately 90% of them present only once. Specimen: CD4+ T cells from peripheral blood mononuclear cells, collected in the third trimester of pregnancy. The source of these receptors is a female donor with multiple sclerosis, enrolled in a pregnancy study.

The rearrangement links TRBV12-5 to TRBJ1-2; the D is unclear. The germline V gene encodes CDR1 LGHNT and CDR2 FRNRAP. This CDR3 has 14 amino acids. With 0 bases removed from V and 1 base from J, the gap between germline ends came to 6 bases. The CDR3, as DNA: TGTGCTAGTGGTTTGGTTCCACTTAACTATGGCTACACCTTC. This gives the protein CASGLVPLNYGYTF.

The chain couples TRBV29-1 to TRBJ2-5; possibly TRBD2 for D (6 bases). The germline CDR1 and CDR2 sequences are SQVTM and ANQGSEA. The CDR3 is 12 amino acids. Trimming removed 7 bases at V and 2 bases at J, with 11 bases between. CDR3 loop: CSAGEGQETQYF. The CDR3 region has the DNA TGCAGCGCGGGAGAGGGACAAGAGACCCAGTACTTC.

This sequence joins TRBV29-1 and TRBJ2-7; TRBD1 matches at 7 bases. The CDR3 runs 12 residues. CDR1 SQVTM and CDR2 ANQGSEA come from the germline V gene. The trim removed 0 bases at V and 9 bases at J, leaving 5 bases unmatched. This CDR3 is CSVEDGTARQYF. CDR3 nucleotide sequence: TGCAGCGTTGAAGACGGGACAGCCCGGCAGTACTTC.

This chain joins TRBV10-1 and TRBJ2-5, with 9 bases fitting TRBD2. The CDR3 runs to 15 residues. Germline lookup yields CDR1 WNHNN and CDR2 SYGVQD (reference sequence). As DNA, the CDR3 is TGCGCACAGACGCGGGAGGGAAGGGCACAAGAGACCCAGTACTTC. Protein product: CAQTREGRAQETQYF.

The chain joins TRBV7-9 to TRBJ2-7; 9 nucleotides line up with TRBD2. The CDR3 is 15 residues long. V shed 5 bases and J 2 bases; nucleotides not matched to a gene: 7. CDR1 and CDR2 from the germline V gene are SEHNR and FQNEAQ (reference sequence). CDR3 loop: CASSPRTSAAYEQYF. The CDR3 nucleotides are TGTGCCAGCAGCCCTCGGACTAGCGCGGCCTACGAGCAGTACTTC. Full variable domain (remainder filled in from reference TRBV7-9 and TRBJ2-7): DTGVSQNPRHKITKRGQNVTFRCDPISEHNRLYWYRQTLGQGPEFLTYFQNEAQLEKSRLLSDRFSAERPKGSFSTLEIQRTEQGDSAMYLCASSPRTSAAYEQYFGPGTRLTVT.

The CDR3 region is CASSLREASGRFLHNEQFF. As DNA, the CDR3 is TGTGCCAGCAGCTTAAGGGAGGCTAGCGGGAGATTCCTACACAATGAGCAGTTCTTC. The chain has TRBV7-2 and TRBJ2-1; 10 bases fit TRBD2. Losses at the gene ends were 2 bases for V and 5 bases for J; bases not matched to a gene: 15. The V gene's germline CDR1 is SGHTA and CDR2 FQGNSA. The CDR3 is made up of 19 amino acids.

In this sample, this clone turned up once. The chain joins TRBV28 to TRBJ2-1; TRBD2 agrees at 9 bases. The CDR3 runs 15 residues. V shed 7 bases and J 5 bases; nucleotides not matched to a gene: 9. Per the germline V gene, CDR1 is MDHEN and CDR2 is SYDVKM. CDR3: CASTIRLAGHNEQFF. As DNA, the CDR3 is TGTGCCAGCACCATAAGGCTAGCGGGACACAATGAGCAGTTCTTC.

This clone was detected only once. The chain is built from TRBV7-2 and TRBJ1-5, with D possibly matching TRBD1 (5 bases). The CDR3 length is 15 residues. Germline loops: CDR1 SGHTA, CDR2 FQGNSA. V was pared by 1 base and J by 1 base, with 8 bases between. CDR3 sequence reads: CASSLVAGSNQPQHF. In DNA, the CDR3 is TGTGCCAGCAGCTTAGTGGCAGGGAGCAATCAGCCCCAGCATTTT.

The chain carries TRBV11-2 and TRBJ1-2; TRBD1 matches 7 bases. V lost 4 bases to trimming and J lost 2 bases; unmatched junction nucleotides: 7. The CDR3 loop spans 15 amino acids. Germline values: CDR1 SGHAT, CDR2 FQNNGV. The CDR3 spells CASSSTPGQNYGYTF. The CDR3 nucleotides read TGTGCCAGCAGCTCCACCCCGGGACAGAACTATGGCTACACCTTC.

CDR3 DNA sequence: TGTGCCTGGAGCGCTACACGGACAGGGTTTTTTGGAAACACCATATATTTT. This translates into CAWSATRTGFFGNTIYF. The chain couples TRBV30 to TRBJ1-3; 8 bases map to TRBD1. There are 17 residues in the CDR3. Germline CDR1 and CDR2: GTSNPN and SVGIG (reference sequence). V shed 3 bases and J 3 bases; nucleotides not matched to a gene: 13. Supplemented by reference TRBV30 and TRBJ1-3, the full variable domain reads SQTIHQWPATLVQPVGSPLSLECTVEGTSNPNLYWYRQAAGRGLQLLFYSVGIGQISSEVPQNLSASRPQDRQFILSSKKLLLSDSGFYLCAWSATRTGFFGNTIYFGEGSWLTVV.

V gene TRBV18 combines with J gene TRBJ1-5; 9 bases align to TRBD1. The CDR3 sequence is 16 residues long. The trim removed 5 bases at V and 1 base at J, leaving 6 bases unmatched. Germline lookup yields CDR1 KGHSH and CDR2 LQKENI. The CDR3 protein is CASSATGGVSNQPQHF. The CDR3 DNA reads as TGTGCCAGCTCAGCGACAGGGGGGGTGAGCAATCAGCCCCAGCATTTT. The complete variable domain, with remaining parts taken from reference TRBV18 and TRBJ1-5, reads NAGVMQNPRHLVRRRGQEARLRCSPMKGHSHVYWYRQLPEEGLKFMVYLQKENIIDESGMPKERFSAEFPKEGPSILRIQQVVRGDSAAYFCASSATGGVSNQPQHFGDGTRLSIL.

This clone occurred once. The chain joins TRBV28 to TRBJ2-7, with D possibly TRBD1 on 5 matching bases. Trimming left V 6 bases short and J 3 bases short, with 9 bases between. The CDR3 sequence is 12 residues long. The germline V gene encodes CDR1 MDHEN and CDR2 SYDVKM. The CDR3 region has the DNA TGTGCCAGCAGGCCAGACAGCTACGAGCAGTACTTC. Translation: CASRPDSYEQYF.

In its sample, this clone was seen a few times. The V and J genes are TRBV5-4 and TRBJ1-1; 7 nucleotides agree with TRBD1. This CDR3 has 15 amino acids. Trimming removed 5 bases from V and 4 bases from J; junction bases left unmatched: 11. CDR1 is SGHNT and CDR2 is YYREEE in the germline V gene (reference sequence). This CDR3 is CASRQLTGMSTEAFF. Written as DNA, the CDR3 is TGTGCCAGCAGACAGCTGACAGGGATGAGCACTGAAGCTTTCTTT.

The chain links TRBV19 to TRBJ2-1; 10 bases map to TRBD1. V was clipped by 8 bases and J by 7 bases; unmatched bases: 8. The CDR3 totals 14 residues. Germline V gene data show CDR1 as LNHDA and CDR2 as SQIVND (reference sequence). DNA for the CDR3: TGTGCCAGTCGAGCATTGGGACAGGGGAATGAGCAGTTCTTC. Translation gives CASRALGQGNEQFF.

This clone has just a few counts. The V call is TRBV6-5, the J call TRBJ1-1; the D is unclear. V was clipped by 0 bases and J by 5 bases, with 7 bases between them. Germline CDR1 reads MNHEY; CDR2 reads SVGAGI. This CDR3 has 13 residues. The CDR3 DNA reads TGTGCCAGCAGTTACTCTCCCGGGACTGAAGCTTTCTTT. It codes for CASSYSPGTEAFF.